What follows are 16 T cell receptor beta chains derived from one specimen sequenced in a study of T cell responses to AZD1222 COVID-19 vaccine. Sequencing was performed with immunoSEQ multiplex PCR; in TCRdb, only in-frame clones are kept and a portion is missing. The sample yields about 120,000 clones, over 85% seen once. Sequenced here: peripheral blood, sampled on day 0 of AZD1222 vaccination. The receptors stem from an adult in good health.

This rearrangement joins TRBV2 to TRBJ2-3; 10 bases line up with TRBD2. The germline gives CDR1 SNHLY, CDR2 FYNNEI. V trimming: 7 bases; J trimming: 4 bases; junction bases outside the gene matches: 8. This CDR3 has 15 amino acids. CDR3 coding DNA: TGTGCCAGCACCAAGGAGAGCGGGAGGGCAGATACGCAGTATTTT. Encoded protein: CASTKESGRADTQYF.

DNA for the CDR3: TGTGCCAGCAGAGACAGGCCCGGTCTGACCCAGTACTTC. Encoded protein: CASRDRPGLTQYF. V usage is TRBV28 and J usage is TRBJ2-5; possibly TRBD1 for D (6 bases). With 6 bases removed from V and 7 bases from J, the gap between germline ends came to 15 bases. The CDR3 has 13 residues. Per germline, CDR1 MDHEN and CDR2 SYDVKM.

The chain recombines TRBV5-8 with TRBJ1-2, with D unclear. Trimming took 2 bases from V and 5 from J, leaving 13 bases between them. This CDR3 spans 14 amino acids. CDR1 and CDR2 (germline): SGHTS, YDEGEE. The DNA of the CDR3 is TGTGCCAGCAGCTTTCACATCGCGGCGTATGGCTACACCTTC. Translated: CASSFHIAAYGYTF.

The chain employs TRBV12-3 or TRBV12-4 and TRBJ2-7; D is uncertain. Trimming pared 1 base from V and 6 bases from J, leaving 4 bases between. The CDR3 covers 11 residues. The CDR3 spells CASSLETEQYF. CDR3 bases: TGTGCCAGCAGTTTAGAAACCGAGCAGTACTTC.

The chain is built from TRBV5-4 and TRBJ2-3; no clear D. The germline gives CDR1 SGHNT, CDR2 YYREEE (reference sequence). The CDR3 consists of 12 residues. Trimming left V 4 bases short and J 5 bases short, with 8 bases between. The CDR3 reads CASSLPGDTQYF. DNA for the CDR3: TGTGCCAGCAGCCTGCCGGGAGATACGCAGTATTTT.

The chain has TRBV2 and TRBJ1-1; maybe TRBD1 (5 bases). Germline V CDR1 and CDR2: SNHLY, FYNNEI. The CDR3 is made up of 13 amino acids. Trimming removed 7 bases at V and 2 bases at J, with 11 bases between. CDR3 DNA: TGTGCCAGCATGAGCAGGGAAAACACTGAAGCTTTCTTT. It translates to CASMSRENTEAFF.

The V and J genes are TRBV6-5 and TRBJ2-7; TRBD2 is a possible D gene (5 bases). There are 13 residues in the CDR3. Trimming cost V 9 bases and J 1 base, with 13 bases left between them. From germline, CDR1 is MNHEY and CDR2 SVGAGI. CDR3 DNA sequence: TGTGCCAGTTTTACACCGGGGTCCTACGAGCAGTACTTC. This gives the protein CASFTPGSYEQYF.

CDR3 amino acids: CASSPGGHLGDGYTF. CDR3 bases: TGTGCCAGCAGTCCCGGAGGACACCTAGGGGATGGCTACACCTTC. The J gene is TRBJ1-2, the V gene TRBV27; maybe TRBD1 (5 bases). Germline V gives CDR1 MNHEY, CDR2 SMNVEV (reference sequence). Trimming pared 5 bases from V and 6 bases from J, leaving 19 bases between. The CDR3 is 15 residues long.

V and J are TRBV6-1 and TRBJ2-2; no firm D call. The CDR3 is 13 residues long. CDR1 and CDR2 from the germline V gene are MNHNS and SASEGT. The V end lost 1 base, the J end lost 1 base, and 1 base lay between the germline ends. The CDR3, as DNA: TGTGCCAGCAGTGAAGGGAACACCGGGGAGCTGTTTTTT. It is translated as CASSEGNTGELFF.

The rearrangement links TRBV3-1 (or the pseudogene TRBV3-2) to TRBJ1-3; D ambiguous. This CDR3 has 15 amino acids. CDR1 is LGHDT and CDR2 is YNNKEL in the germline V gene (reference sequence). With 1 base removed from V and 2 bases from J, the gap between germline ends came to 9 bases. The CDR3 DNA follows: TGTGCCAGCAGCCAAGTGAGGAGAACTGGAAACACCATATATTTT. Its protein is CASSQVRRTGNTIYF.

As for this clone: This CDR3 is also generated by other DNA sequences in the sample. The chain is built from TRBV5-1 and TRBJ2-5, with TRBD2 as a possible D gene (6 bases). V dropped 4 bases and J dropped 5 bases, with 12 bases sitting between them. The CDR3 has 13 residues. Germline assignment: CDR1 SGHRS and CDR2 YFSETQ. CDR3 sequence (DNA): TGCGCCAGCAGCCCGGGGGTGGGCGAGACCCAGTACTTC. Translating gives CASSPGVGETQYF.

The count of this clone is one. The gene calls are TRBV11-2 and TRBJ2-4; no firm D call. The CDR3 runs 17 residues. Germline V lookup: CDR1 SGHAT, CDR2 FQNNGV. Trimming removed 1 base at V and 0 bases at J, with 13 bases between. The CDR3 DNA sequence: TGTGCCAGCAGCTTAGGGTTTAGTGGGCTAGCCAAAAACATTCAGTACTTC. It codes for CASSLGFSGLAKNIQYF.

The chain joins TRBV10-2 to TRBJ1-2, with TRBD1 matching 9 bases. Germline V gene lookup returns CDR1 WSHSY and CDR2 SAAADI. V lost 4 bases, J lost 8 bases, and 11 bases stayed unmatched. The CDR3 loop spans 15 amino acids. The CDR3 coding sequence is TGCGCCAGCAGTGCCCTGACAGGGGGTCCCGGCGGCTACACCTTC. Its protein is CASSALTGGPGGYTF.

This chain links TRBV7-3 with TRBJ2-7, with 8 bases fitting TRBD1. CDR3 length equals 15 residues. Germline loops: CDR1 SGHTA, CDR2 FQGTGA. J was trimmed by 2 bases and V by 1 base; bases with no gene match: 4. The CDR3 protein is CASSLMSGGPYEQYF. CDR3 DNA sequence: TGTGCCAGCAGCTTAATGTCAGGGGGCCCCTACGAGCAGTACTTC.

The rearrangement joins TRBV6-6 to TRBJ1-2; no clear D gene. The CDR3 loop spans 13 amino acids. The V and J ends lost 4 bases and 1 base respectively, with 7 bases between them. CDR1 MNHNY and CDR2 SVGAGI come from the germline V gene (reference sequence). CDR3 protein: CASSSGINYGYTF. CDR3 bases: TGTGCCAGCAGTTCCGGGATTAACTATGGCTACACCTTC.

The J gene is TRBJ1-4, the V gene TRBV6-1, with TRBD1 matching over 9 bases. The CDR3 is 16 amino acids. Losses at the gene ends were 4 bases for V and 7 bases for J; bases not matched to a gene: 10. Germline V gene sequence: CDR1 MNHNS, CDR2 SASEGT. CDR3 sequence reads: CASSARQGVYLEKLFF. CDR3 nucleotides: TGTGCCAGCAGTGCGAGACAGGGGGTATACCTTGAAAAACTGTTTTTT.